The clone carrying this TCR beta chain was counted at least ten times. What it recognizes is unknown. This specimen belongs to a study of identical twins. Study-wide points: In drawing conclusions, the study used cross-sectional statistical analysis and did not follow the same donors. Fewer insertions characterized abundant cord blood beta clonotypes, whereas memory repertoires showed none. The study found excess low generation probability among twin-shared out-of-frame alpha sequences.

Through template switching, a universal primer site was introduced, and the cDNA contained unique molecular identifiers. TCRdb analysed the 5' RACE reads with MiXCR anew, one entry per CDR3 protein. The sample includes 100,000 to 110,000 distinct CDR3 sequences, about 6% of them seen just once. CDR1 and CDR2 (germline): SGHVS, FNYEAQ. This CDR3 spans 17 amino acids. Trimming shortened V by 2 bases and J by 5 bases, and 19 bases separated the two germline ends. The sequencing input was memory T cells sorted from blood. The origin of this receptor is a woman in her fifties or sixties in good health. The genes are TRBV7-6 and TRBJ2-1; possibly TRBD2 for D (6 bases). Here the CDR3 reads CASSLIGRDLSDNEQFF. The DNA for the CDR3 is TGTGCCAGCAGCTTAATCGGGCGGGACCTCTCGGACAATGAGCAGTTCTTC.